A selection of T cell receptor beta chains follows, all from one sample in a study of T cell responses to AZD1222 COVID-19 vaccine. TCRdb's copy holds only in-frame clones and misses some; the assay was immunoSEQ multiplex PCR. The sample includes hundreds of thousands of clones, approximately 94% of them seen just once. The material was peripheral blood, obtained 28 days after the second AZD1222 dose. The receptors stem from an adult who received the AZD1222 COVID-19 vaccine. Both conserved end residues are part of each CDR3. The D gene is left open where the match is weak. Clone size is given for some rows only: seen once, a few or many times, or a class if the clone is expanded.

v_gene	j_gene	d_gene	abundance	CDR3aa	CDR3nt
TRBV29-1	TRBJ1-6	TRBD1	NA	CSVSDRDSPLHF	TGCAGCGTCTCCGACAGGGATTCACCCCTCCACTTT
TRBV25-1	TRBJ2-3	NA	NA	CASSDPGSPPDTQYF	TGTGCCAGCAGTGATCCGGGTAGCCCCCCAGATACGCAGTATTTT
TRBV6-5	TRBJ1-4	NA	NA	CASRKEAGDEKLFF	TGTGCCAGCAGGAAAGAGGCAGGGGATGAAAAACTGTTTTTT
TRBV4-1	TRBJ1-2	TRBD1	NA	CASSSPLTGDYGYTF	TGCGCCAGCAGCTCTCCACTTACAGGGGACTATGGCTACACCTTC
TRBV28	TRBJ1-5	NA	NA	CASTLSLGPQHF	TGTGCCAGCACCCTCAGTTTAGGGCCCCAGCATTTT
TRBV5-1	TRBJ2-7	TRBD2	NA	CASSLNSGKYEQYF	TGCGCCAGCAGCTTGAATAGCGGGAAGTACGAGCAGTACTTC
TRBV5-4	TRBJ2-7	NA	once	CASSWVGRPYEQYF	TGTGCCAGCAGCTGGGTGGGGCGTCCCTACGAGCAGTACTTC
TRBV11-2	TRBJ1-1	TRBD1	NA	CASSLQGVLAFF	TGTGCCAGCAGCCTACAGGGGGTTTTGGCTTTCTTT
TRBV27	TRBJ1-5	NA	NA	CASSTTYSNQPQHF	TGTGCCAGCAGTACGACGTATAGCAATCAGCCCCAGCATTTT
TRBV24-1	TRBJ2-7	NA	NA	CATSDPGRSYEQYF	TGTGCCACCAGTGATCCGGGCCGCTCCTACGAGCAGTACTTC
TRBV11-2	TRBJ1-2	NA	NA	CASRPAEGHYGYTF	TGTGCCAGCAGGCCCGCGGAAGGGCACTATGGCTACACCTTC
TRBV13	TRBJ2-1	NA	NA	CASSSRKGPNEQFF	TGTGCCAGCAGCTCCCGGAAGGGACCGAATGAGCAGTTCTTC
TRBV19	TRBJ1-3	NA	NA	CASSTPRTVDGNTIYF	TGTGCCAGTAGTACCCCCAGGACAGTTGATGGAAACACCATATATTTT
TRBV18	TRBJ1-1	NA	NA	CASSPGGGLDTEAFF	TGTGCCAGCTCTCCAGGAGGGGGTTTAGACACTGAAGCTTTCTTT
TRBV19	TRBJ1-1	NA	NA	CASSLRGRDTEAFF	TGTGCCAGTAGTCTAAGGGGCAGGGACACTGAAGCTTTCTTT
TRBV6-5	TRBJ1-2	NA	NA	CASSPLGLTGYTF	TGTGCCAGCAGCCCACTCGGACTGACGGGCTACACCTTC
TRBV30	TRBJ2-7	NA	NA	CAWSLGAVGEQYF	TGTGCCTGGAGTTTAGGGGCAGTCGGTGAGCAGTACTTC
TRBV18	TRBJ2-3	NA	NA	CASSHTRTDTQYF	TGTGCCAGCTCCCACACTCGCACAGATACGCAGTATTTT
TRBV2	TRBJ1-5	NA	few	CASRANANQPQHF	TGTGCCAGCAGGGCCAACGCCAATCAGCCCCAGCATTTT
TRBV3-1/TRBV3-2	TRBJ2-3	NA	NA	CASSQGLGTDTQYF	TGTGCCAGCAGCCAAGGACTGGGGACAGATACGCAGTATTTT
TRBV27	TRBJ2-7	TRBD1	once	CASSSRGPFYEQYF	TGTGCCAGCAGTAGCAGGGGGCCCTTCTACGAGCAGTACTTC
TRBV20-1	TRBJ2-3	NA	NA	CSARDPDTQYF	TGCAGTGCTAGAGATCCGGATACGCAGTATTTT
TRBV28	TRBJ1-5	NA	NA	CASTGPLNQPQHF	TGTGCCAGCACAGGACCCCTCAATCAGCCCCAGCATTTT
TRBV28	TRBJ1-5	NA	NA	CASSLGGDNNQPQHF	TGTGCCAGCAGTTTGGGGGGGGATAACAATCAGCCCCAGCATTTT
TRBV28	TRBJ2-3	NA	NA	CASSFYRDGGDTQYF	TGTGCCAGCAGTTTTTACCGGGACGGAGGAGATACGCAGTATTTT
TRBV29-1	TRBJ1-1	TRBD1	NA	CSVVQGAEEAFF	TGCAGCGTTGTCCAGGGGGCAGAGGAAGCTTTCTTT
TRBV7-9	TRBJ1-5	TRBD1	NA	CASSMGQGNNQPQHF	TGTGCCAGCAGTATGGGACAGGGGAACAATCAGCCCCAGCATTTT
TRBV7-9	TRBJ1-2	NA	NA	CASSLDWGGYTF	TGTGCCAGCAGCTTAGACTGGGGTGGCTACACCTTC
TRBV6-6	TRBJ1-1	NA	NA	CASSPGGGKNTEAFF	TGTGCCAGCAGCCCCGGGGGGGGCAAGAACACTGAAGCTTTCTTT
TRBV19	TRBJ1-2	NA	once	CASSIQGNYGYTF	TGTGCCAGTAGTATCCAGGGAAACTATGGCTACACCTTC
TRBV5-8	TRBJ2-7	TRBD2	NA	CASARGQRGVQGYEQYF	TGTGCCAGCGCCCGGGGCCAGCGGGGGGTCCAGGGATACGAGCAGTACTTC
TRBV24-1	TRBJ1-5	TRBD1	NA	CATSDSRDSSNQPQHF	TGTGCCACCAGTGATAGCCGGGACAGCAGCAATCAGCCCCAGCATTTT
TRBV4-2	TRBJ2-4	TRBD2	NA	CASSQEVAGGLNIQYF	TGTGCCAGCAGCCAAGAGGTAGCGGGGGGGCTCAACATTCAGTACTTC
TRBV11-1	TRBJ2-1	NA	NA	CASSWSRGAYNEQFF	TGTGCCAGCAGCTGGTCCCGAGGCGCCTACAATGAGCAGTTCTTC
TRBV6-5	TRBJ2-7	NA	NA	CASSYRVGPHYEQYF	TGTGCCAGCAGTTACCGGGTAGGGCCCCACTACGAGCAGTACTTC
TRBV5-4	TRBJ2-1	TRBD1	NA	CASSLAAGRGPKDEQFF	TGTGCCAGCAGCTTGGCCGCCGGCAGGGGGCCTAAAGATGAGCAGTTCTTC
TRBV3-1/TRBV3-2	TRBJ1-6	NA	once	CASSLGEVANSPLHF	TGTGCCAGCAGCCTAGGAGAGGTGGCGAATTCACCCCTCCACTTT
TRBV29-1	TRBJ2-7	NA	NA	CSAIRDGSSYEQYF	TGCAGCGCTATACGGGACGGGAGCTCCTACGAGCAGTACTTC
TRBV6-2/TRBV6-3	TRBJ1-2	NA	NA	CASSRDTSTGYTF	TGTGCCAGCAGTAGGGACACTTCCACTGGCTACACCTTC
TRBV11-2	TRBJ2-7	TRBD1	few	CASSSNKDRAHEQYF	TGTGCCAGCAGCTCCAATAAAGACAGGGCCCACGAGCAGTACTTC
TRBV12-3/TRBV12-4	TRBJ1-2	NA	NA	CASSLGQDYGYTF	TGTGCCAGCAGTTTAGGTCAGGACTATGGCTACACCTTC
TRBV6-5	TRBJ2-7	NA	NA	CASSEGQVGPYEQYF	TGTGCCAGCAGCGAGGGGCAGGTGGGGCCCTACGAGCAGTACTTC
TRBV4-2	TRBJ1-2	TRBD1	NA	CASSQDWSETGSLYGYTF	TGTGCCAGCAGCCAAGATTGGTCGGAGACAGGGAGTTTATATGGCTACACCTTC
TRBV3-1/TRBV3-2	TRBJ1-3	NA	NA	CASSQESLTGNTIYF	TGTGCCAGCAGCCAAGAATCCCTGACTGGAAACACCATATATTTT
TRBV6-2/TRBV6-3	TRBJ2-1	TRBD2	NA	CASSSTSGVYNEQFF	TGTGCCAGCAGCTCGACTAGCGGGGTCTACAATGAGCAGTTCTTC
TRBV28	TRBJ2-7	NA	once	CASSPFAAFSYEQYF	TGTGCCAGCAGCCCCTTCGCCGCTTTCTCCTACGAGCAGTACTTC
TRBV7-8	TRBJ1-5	TRBD1	NA	CASSLDTQDRVGQPQHF	TGTGCCAGCAGCTTAGACACACAGGACAGGGTCGGTCAGCCCCAGCATTTT
TRBV28	TRBJ1-1	TRBD1	few	CASTHPGTGSWKDTEAFF	TGTGCCAGCACCCACCCCGGGACAGGGAGTTGGAAAGACACTGAAGCTTTCTTT
TRBV5-4	TRBJ1-3	NA	NA	CASSPKGGAGDTIYF	TGTGCCAGCAGCCCCAAGGGGGGGGCCGGGGACACCATATATTTT
TRBV19	TRBJ1-1	NA	NA	CASQNGRTNTEAFF	TGTGCCAGTCAAAACGGACGGACAAACACTGAAGCTTTCTTT
TRBV6-5	TRBJ2-6	NA	NA	CATGQSYSGANVLTF	TGTGCCACCGGACAGTCTTACTCTGGGGCCAACGTCCTGACTTTC
TRBV19	TRBJ1-2	TRBD1	NA	CATLPTGGIPYGYTF	TGTGCCACCCTGCCGACAGGGGGTATACCTTATGGCTACACCTTC
TRBV6-5	TRBJ2-7	NA	NA	CASREGKAGTYEQYF	TGTGCCAGCAGGGAGGGGAAGGCGGGCACCTACGAGCAGTACTTC
TRBV24-1	TRBJ2-1	NA	NA	CAHTGFSYNEQFF	TGTGCCCACACGGGGTTCTCCTACAATGAGCAGTTCTTC
TRBV2	TRBJ2-7	NA	NA	CASSAYEQYF	TGTGCCAGCAGTGCCTACGAGCAGTACTTC